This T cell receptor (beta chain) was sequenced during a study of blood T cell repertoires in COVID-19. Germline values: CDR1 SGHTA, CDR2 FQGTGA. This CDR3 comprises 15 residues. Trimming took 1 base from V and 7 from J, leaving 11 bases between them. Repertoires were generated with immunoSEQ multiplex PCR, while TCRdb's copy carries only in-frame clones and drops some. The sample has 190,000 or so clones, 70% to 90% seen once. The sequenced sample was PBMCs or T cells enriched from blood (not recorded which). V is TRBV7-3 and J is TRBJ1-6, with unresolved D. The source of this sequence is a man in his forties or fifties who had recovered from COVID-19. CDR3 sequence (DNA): TGTGCCAGCAGCTTAATGAGTTCTCCGAATTCACCCCTCCACTTT. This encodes CASSLMSSPNSPLHF.